The clone carrying this TCR beta chain appeared many times. What it recognizes is unknown. These data are taken from a study of regulatory T cells in long-lasting Graves disease. Study-wide results and limits: The study found TRBV28, TRBJ1-2 and TRBJ2-5 favored in persistent disease. Lower TCR diversity was seen in persistent Graves' patients than in newly diagnosed ones.

Through Arm-PCR of CDR3 regions and iRepertoire HTBI primers, TCR beta libraries were built. TCRdb reprocessed the multiplex PCR reads via MiXCR and lists one record per CDR3 protein. Among 250,000 to 400,000 distinct CDR3 sequences listed, 18% were seen once. The V and J ends lost 5 bases and 4 bases, in that order; junction bases with no gene match: 10. In germline, CDR1 is MDHEN, CDR2 SYDVKM. CDR3 length: 16 residues. Time point noted: newly diagnosed GD, antithyroid drugs for less than 3 months. After RNA was extracted from PBMCs, the TCR library was made from it. Here the sequenced sample was peripheral blood mononuclear cells (PBMCs), taken at new diagnosis, from a patient treated with antithyroid drugs. The sequence derives from a female donor with Graves disease. The chain carries TRBV28 and TRBJ2-3; TRBD2 agrees at 9 bases. The CDR3 DNA reads TGTGCCAGCAGTGGCTTTCGAGCGGGAGGAGCAGATACGCAGTATTTT. Encoded protein: CASSGFRAGGADTQYF.